The 21 T cell receptor beta chains below come from one sample, sequenced in a study of T cell changes during pregnancy in multiple sclerosis. Sequencing was performed with immunoSEQ multiplex PCR; in TCRdb, only in-frame clones are kept and a portion is missing. This sample has 74,000 or so clones; just over 90% occur once, and the top ten carry 0.21%. Sequencing used CD4+ T cells from peripheral blood mononuclear cells, obtained before pregnancy. The source is a female donor with multiple sclerosis, enrolled in a pregnancy study.

The J gene is TRBJ2-7, the V gene TRBV27; tentative D call: TRBD1 (6 bases). Germline values: CDR1 MNHEY, CDR2 SMNVEV (reference sequence). V lost 7 bases, J lost 1 base, and 17 bases lay in between. The CDR3 has 15 amino acids. As DNA, the CDR3 is TGTGCCAGCACCTCATGGGGGCAGGGATCCTACGAGCAGTACTTC. This gives the protein CASTSWGQGSYEQYF.

The V and J genes are TRBV5-1 and TRBJ2-1; D perhaps matches TRBD2 (5 bases). Germline CDR1 and CDR2: SGHRS and YFSETQ. This CDR3 has 21 amino acids. V was shortened by 0 bases and J by 0 bases, with 25 bases between the two germline ends. The chain's CDR3 is CASSLALGSLAADYSYNEQFF. The DNA for the CDR3 is TGCGCCAGCAGCTTGGCCTTAGGATCTCTAGCTGCCGACTACTCCTACAATGAGCAGTTCTTC.

This clone was counted only a few times. This rearrangement joins TRBV30 to TRBJ1-1, with TRBD1 as a possible D gene (6 bases). Per germline, CDR1 GTSNPN and CDR2 SVGIG (reference sequence). This CDR3 region has 13 residues. Trimming pared 2 bases from V and 1 base from J, leaving 8 bases between. The CDR3 spells CAWSKQGNTEAFF. In DNA form, the CDR3 reads TGTGCCTGGAGTAAACAGGGGAACACTGAAGCTTTCTTT.

This clone was seen only once. The rearrangement uses TRBV5-4 and TRBJ2-3; the match to TRBD2 covers 8 bases. This CDR3 has 16 amino acids. V was clipped by 4 bases and J by 7 bases; unmatched bases: 14. Germline loops: CDR1 SGHNT, CDR2 YYREEE (reference sequence). CDR3 bases: TGTGCCAGCAGCCCTCTAGCGGGCCGGGGTGGGTATACGCAGTATTTT. Amino acids: CASSPLAGRGGYTQYF.

The V gene is TRBV28, the J gene TRBJ2-7; no reliable D call. The CDR3 runs 14 residues. CDR1 and CDR2 from the germline V gene are MDHEN and SYDVKM. V lost 3 bases and J 0 bases, leaving 9 bases between the germline ends. CDR3 nucleotides: TGTGCCAGCAGTTTCAGAGGAAACTCCTACGAGCAGTACTTC. It is translated as CASSFRGNSYEQYF.

This rearrangement joins TRBV5-4 to TRBJ2-2; no definite D call. The CDR3 has 15 residues. The germline gives CDR1 SGHNT, CDR2 YYREEE (reference sequence). V was clipped by 0 bases and J by 4 bases, with 10 bases between them. Here the CDR3 DNA reads TGTGCCAGCAGCTTGGAAACGGCTAGCACCGGGGAGCTGTTTTTT. Its protein product is CASSLETASTGELFF.

This clone was detected a few times. This chain uses TRBV30 with TRBJ2-2; the D is unclear. CDR3 size: 13 residues. The V and J ends lost 3 bases and 1 base respectively, with 6 bases between them. Per the germline V gene, CDR1 is GTSNPN and CDR2 is SVGIG (reference sequence). The CDR3 sequence: CAWSAGNTGELFF. The CDR3 nucleotides are TGTGCCTGGAGCGCCGGGAACACCGGGGAGCTGTTTTTT.

The table lists this clone with a count of one. The rearrangement uses TRBV9 and TRBJ2-7; unclear D gene. With 0 bases removed from V and 0 bases from J, the gap between germline ends came to 10 bases. Germline V gene lookup returns CDR1 SGDLS and CDR2 YYNGEE. There are 15 residues in the CDR3. CDR3: CASSVGEWSSYEQYF. The CDR3 region has the DNA TGTGCCAGCAGCGTAGGTGAATGGAGCTCCTACGAGCAGTACTTC.

The sample holds one count of this clone. The chain has TRBV5-1 and TRBJ2-5; 8 bases match TRBD1. The CDR3 covers 14 residues. In germline, CDR1 is SGHRS, CDR2 YFSETQ. V was pared by 4 bases and J by 5 bases, with 7 bases of the junction left unmatched. In nucleotides, the CDR3 is TGCGCCAGCAGCGACAGGGGCGATTGGGAGACCCAGTACTTC. It specifies CASSDRGDWETQYF.

The chain links TRBV18 to TRBJ2-4; 9 bases map to TRBD1. Per germline, CDR1 KGHSH and CDR2 LQKENI. V was clipped by 2 bases and J by 2 bases; unmatched bases: 4. This CDR3 comprises 16 residues. In nucleotides, the CDR3 is TGTGCCAGCTCACCATTAGGGACAGGGACCAAAAACATTCAGTACTTC. Its protein product is CASSPLGTGTKNIQYF.

This chain uses TRBV15 with TRBJ2-7; D uncertain. This CDR3 region has 13 residues. V was shortened by 0 bases and J by 7 bases, with 10 bases between the two germline ends. Germline values: CDR1 LNHNV, CDR2 YYDKDF (reference sequence). For the CDR3, the DNA is TGTGCCACCAGCAGAGAATATCGAGATGAGCAGTACTTC. It yields the protein CATSREYRDEQYF.

The V gene is TRBV5-4, the J gene TRBJ1-1; TRBD1 agrees at 7 bases. Germline lookup yields CDR1 SGHNT and CDR2 YYREEE (reference sequence). Germline trimming cut 5 bases from V and 9 bases from J; bases unmatched to any gene: 10. This CDR3 has 13 amino acids. The DNA of the CDR3 is TGTGCCAGCAGGGGACCCGGGACAGACAAAGCTTTCTTT. Translating gives CASRGPGTDKAFF.

The chain employs TRBV5-1 and TRBJ2-3, with 10 nucleotides matching TRBD1. V lost 3 bases to trimming and J lost 5 bases; unmatched junction nucleotides: 6. The germline gives CDR1 SGHRS, CDR2 YFSETQ. This CDR3 has 15 residues. The chain's CDR3 is CASSSGQGIGDTQYF. CDR3 DNA sequence: TGCGCCAGCAGCTCGGGACAGGGGATCGGAGATACGCAGTATTTT.

This chain uses TRBV7-8 with TRBJ1-1; 8 positions agree with TRBD1. CDR3 length: 13 residues. With 5 bases clipped from V and 6 bases from J, the junction kept 5 bases outside the gene matches. Germline V CDR1 and CDR2: SGHVS, FQNEAQ. In DNA, the CDR3 is TGTGCCAGCAGCCTGTCACAGGGGGCTGAAGCTTTCTTT. It specifies CASSLSQGAEAFF.

In DNA, the CDR3 is TGTGCCACTACAAGAAGGGGGCGCCGGGTTAACACTGAAGCTTTCTTT. Amino acids: CATTRRGRRVNTEAFF. The chain uses TRBV21-1 and TRBJ1-1; the tabulated D call, TRBD1, remains unverified against the DNA. TRBV21-1 corresponds to a pseudogene. The CDR3 contains 16 residues.

The chain has TRBV2 and TRBJ2-2; TRBD1 matches at 7 bases. Germline V gene data show CDR1 as SNHLY and CDR2 as FYNNEI. J lost 4 bases, V lost 3 bases, and 5 bases had no gene match. The CDR3 has 15 amino acids. The CDR3 region is CASSETGISTGELFF. The CDR3 DNA is TGTGCCAGCAGTGAGACAGGGATATCCACCGGGGAGCTGTTTTTT.

The chain links TRBV2 to TRBJ1-5; D call uncertain. The V gene's germline CDR1 is SNHLY and CDR2 FYNNEI. V was trimmed by 3 bases and J by 5 bases, leaving 8 bases between them. The CDR3 length is 13 residues. For the CDR3, the DNA is TGTGCCAGCAGTGAGGGCGGGGATCAGCCCCAGCATTTT. Its translation: CASSEGGDQPQHF.

The V call is TRBV27, the J call TRBJ2-5, with D possibly TRBD1 on 6 matching bases. Trimming pared 10 bases from V and 2 bases from J, leaving 17 bases between. The CDR3 consists of 14 residues. Germline V gene data show CDR1 as MNHEY and CDR2 as SMNVEV (reference sequence). CDR3 protein: CATARAGVQETQYF. The DNA of the CDR3 is TGTGCCACCGCGCGGGCAGGGGTACAAGAGACCCAGTACTTC.

The rearrangement links TRBV7-8 to TRBJ2-1; 9 nucleotides align to TRBD2. The length of the CDR3 is 16 residues. V lost 2 bases and J lost 5; bases outside the gene matches: 7. Germline values: CDR1 SGHVS, CDR2 FQNEAQ. The CDR3 DNA reads TGTGCCAGCAGCTTACGCGGGAGGGCTAGTAACAATGAGCAGTTCTTC. Encoded protein: CASSLRGRASNNEQFF.

The chain recombines TRBV7-9 with TRBJ1-4, with D tentatively TRBD1 (6 bases). V shed 2 bases and J shed 8 bases, with 21 bases lying between them. This CDR3 region has 17 residues. The germline V gene has CDR1 SEHNR and CDR2 FQNEAQ (reference sequence). CDR3 nucleotides: TGTGCCAGCAGCTTAAAGGGACACCTAATAATAGGGGAAAAACTGTTTTTT. This codes for CASSLKGHLIIGEKLFF.

In its sample, this clone was seen a few times. The CDR3 here is CASSLGQAYGYTF. CDR3 nucleotide sequence: TGTGCCAGCAGTCTCGGACAGGCCTATGGCTACACCTTC. The J gene is TRBJ1-2, the V gene TRBV6-5; 7 nucleotides agree with TRBD1. The CDR3 covers 13 residues. Germline V gene lookup returns CDR1 MNHEY and CDR2 SVGAGI. The V and J ends lost 5 bases and 4 bases, in that order; junction bases with no gene match: 4.